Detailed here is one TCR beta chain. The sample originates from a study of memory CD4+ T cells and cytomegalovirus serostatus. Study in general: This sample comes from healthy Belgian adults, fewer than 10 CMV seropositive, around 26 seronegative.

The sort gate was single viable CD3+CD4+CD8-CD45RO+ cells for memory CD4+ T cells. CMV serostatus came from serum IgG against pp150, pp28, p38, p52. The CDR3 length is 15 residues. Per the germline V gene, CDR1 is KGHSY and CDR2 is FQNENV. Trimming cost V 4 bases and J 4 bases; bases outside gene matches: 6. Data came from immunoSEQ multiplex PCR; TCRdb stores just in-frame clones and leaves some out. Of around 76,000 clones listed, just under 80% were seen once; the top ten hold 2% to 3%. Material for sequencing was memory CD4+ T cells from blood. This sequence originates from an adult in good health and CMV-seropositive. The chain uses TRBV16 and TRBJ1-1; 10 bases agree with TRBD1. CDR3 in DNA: TGTGCCAGCAGCCGCCCGGGACAGGGGAGCACTGAAGCTTTCTTT. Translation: CASSRPGQGSTEAFF. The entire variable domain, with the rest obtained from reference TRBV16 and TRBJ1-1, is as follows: GEEVAQTPKHLVRGEGQKAKLYCAPIKGHSYVFWYQQVLKNEFKFLISFQNENVFDETGMPKERFSAKCLPNSPCSLEIQATKLEDSAVYFCASSRPGQGSTEAFFGQGTRLTVV.